A single sample is the source of the 32 T cell receptor beta chains below, sequenced in a study of blood T cells in healthy people across ages (dated by TCRdb to 2014 to 2015). The library was obtained by 5' RACE. Instrument used: Illumina HiSeq 2500. A second PCR of roughly 7 to 12 cycles was performed with a sample-barcoded 5' primer and a J-beta primer mix. Through fastp at Q25 and MiXCR, TCRdb rebuilt clones from the public reads, retaining in-frame beta chains. For every CDR3 protein sequence, its rows merge into one entry that carries the most common genes and DNA. The sample table shows 540,000 or so distinct CDR3 sequences, and more than 45% are seen once. The ten most abundant clones make up 20% to 25% of the sample. Sequencing was performed on blood. The receptors come from a man older than 75 in good health.

There are a few counts of this clonotype. The chain couples TRBV29-1 to TRBJ1-5; 7 nucleotides agree with TRBD1. Germline V CDR1 and CDR2: SQVTM, ANQGSEA. This CDR3 region has 16 residues. V dropped 4 bases and J dropped 0; count of bases not matched to a gene: 9. DNA for the CDR3: TGCAGCGTTGGGGGTTCAGGGGGGAGTAGCAATCAGCCCCAGCATTTT. Protein sequence: CSVGGSGGSSNQPQHF.

The CDR3 spells CASSLVRGGRSPLHF. Here the CDR3 DNA reads TGTGCCAGCAGCTTAGTGCGTGGGGGCAGATCACCCCTCCACTTT. The rearrangement uses TRBV7-8 and TRBJ1-6, with D possibly being TRBD1 (6 bases). CDR1 is SGHVS, CDR2 FQNEAQ, per germline. The CDR3 contains 15 residues. Trimming removed 1 base from V and 10 bases from J, with 14 bases in between.

V and J are TRBV15 and TRBJ2-7, with 7 bases fitting TRBD1. Germline lookup yields CDR1 LNHNV and CDR2 YYDKDF (reference sequence). This CDR3 region has 16 residues. V shed 5 bases, J shed 1 base, and the junction held 11 bases outside the gene matches. CDR3 sequence (DNA): TGTGCCACCAGCCCCCGCCTTCAGGGGGTATCCTACGAGCAGTACTTC. Translated, it gives CATSPRLQGVSYEQYF.

Regarding this clonotype: This could be a read error, since a much larger clone is one nucleotide away. The V gene is TRBV6-5, the J gene TRBJ2-1; D is perhaps TRBD2 (5 bases). With the DNA end fitting TRBJ2-7 better, the J assignment may be wrong. The CDR3 runs to 16 residues. Per germline, CDR1 MNHEY and CDR2 SVGAGI. The CDR3: CASSPWESSALNEQYF. CDR3 nucleotides: TGTGCCAGCAGTCCCTGGGAGTCGTCCGCTCTCAATGAGCAGTACTTC.

This clonotype was seen at least ten times. V is TRBV5-5 and J is TRBJ2-1; 8 nucleotides line up with TRBD2. The CDR3 has 16 residues. The junction had 6 bases not matched to a gene; V was cut back by 0 bases and J by 4 bases. Germline lookup yields CDR1 SGHKS and CDR2 YYEKEE (reference sequence). The CDR3 DNA follows: TGTGCCAGCAGCTTGGCCGGGCTAGCGGGTTACAATGAGCAGTTCTTC. Amino acids: CASSLAGLAGYNEQFF. Filled out from reference TRBV5-5 and TRBJ2-1, the complete variable domain reads DAGVTQSPTHLIKTRGQQVTLRCSPISGHKSVSWYQQVLGQGPQFIFQYYEKEERGRGNFPDRFSARQFPNYSSELNVNALLLGDSALYLCASSLAGLAGYNEQFFGPGTRLTVL.

The chain employs TRBV6-5 and TRBJ2-2, with D perhaps matching TRBD2 (6 bases). Germline CDR1 is MNHEY and CDR2 is SVGAGI. Trimming cost V 3 bases and J 8 bases, with 13 bases left between them. The CDR3 is 14 amino acids. CDR3 sequence: CASSYRLDAGELFF. The DNA of the CDR3 is TGTGCCAGCAGTTATAGACTAGATGCGGGGGAGCTGTTTTTT.

The table lists this clonotype with a few counts. V is TRBV7-8 and J is TRBJ2-1, with TRBD1 as a possible D gene (11 bases). This CDR3 contains 18 residues. Trimming stripped 5 bases from V and 5 bases from J, with 25 bases between. Germline lookup yields CDR1 SGHVS and CDR2 FQNEAQ. The CDR3 DNA sequence: TGTGCCAGCAGCACCCGGGACAGGGGGACTAGCGAACACAATGAGCAGTTCTTC. This gives the protein CASSTRDRGTSEHNEQFF. The variable domain in full, with the rest retrieved from reference TRBV7-8 and TRBJ2-1, is GAGVSQSPRYKVAKRGQDVALRCDPISGHVSLFWYQQALGQGPEFLTYFQNEAQLDKSGLPSDRFFAERPEGSVSTLKIQRTQQEDSAVYLCASSTRDRGTSEHNEQFFGPGTRLTVL.

The table lists this clonotype with a few counts. The chain has TRBV4-1 and TRBJ2-3, with 12 bases matching TRBD2. Germline CDR1 MGHRA, CDR2 YSYEKL. The ends lost 1 base at V and 7 bases at J; junction bases unmatched: 6. This CDR3 spans 16 amino acids. CDR3 sequence reads: CASSQGRLAGEYTQYF. CDR3 sequence (DNA): TGCGCCAGCAGCCAAGGCAGACTAGCGGGAGAGTATACGCAGTATTTT.

This clonotype turned up a few times. The chain uses TRBV4-3 and TRBJ2-5, with TRBD2 identical over 11 bases. The germline CDR1 and CDR2 sequences are LGHNA and YSLEER. The CDR3 is 16 residues long. The ends lost 0 bases at V and 5 bases at J; junction bases unmatched: 5. The CDR3 protein is CASSQDLASGRETQYF. For the CDR3, the DNA is TGCGCCAGCAGCCAAGATCTGGCTAGCGGGAGGGAGACCCAGTACTTC.

CDR3 coding DNA: TGTGCCAGCAGTGCGGGACGCCGCCCAGTCGAGCAGTACTTC. It translates to CASSAGRRPVEQYF. The V call is TRBV27, the J call TRBJ2-7; the D gene is possibly TRBD2 (6 bases). This CDR3 is 14 amino acids long. The V and J ends lost 5 bases and 6 bases respectively, with 17 bases between them. The germline gives CDR1 MNHEY, CDR2 SMNVEV (reference sequence).

J is TRBJ2-5 and V is TRBV4-1; possible D gene TRBD2, 5 bases. The CDR3 length is 15 residues. Germline V gene sequence: CDR1 MGHRA, CDR2 YSYEKL. V dropped 4 bases and J dropped 13 bases, with 25 bases sitting between them. CDR3 nucleotides: TGCGCCAGCAGCCGGGAGAAAATAGGAGTCGCCTCGCGGTACTTC. Translated: CASSREKIGVASRYF.

V is TRBV20-1 and J is TRBJ2-1, with 12 bases identical to TRBD2. The CDR3 is 16 residues long. After removal of 4 bases from V and 5 bases from J, the junction contained 9 bases not matched to a gene. Per the germline V gene, CDR1 is DFQATT and CDR2 is SNEGSKA (reference sequence). The DNA of the CDR3 is TGCAGTGCTACCCCGGCGACTAGCGGGAGCCACAATGAGCAGTTCTTC. Its protein product is CSATPATSGSHNEQFF.

Ten or more counts support this clonotype. The chain is built from TRBV6-6 and TRBJ1-5; D is unresolved. Germline values: CDR1 MNHNY, CDR2 SVGAGI (reference sequence). V lost 5 bases, J lost 4 bases, and 15 bases lay in between. The CDR3 is 15 amino acids. CDR3 in amino acids: CASSLKSASNQPQHF. CDR3 DNA: TGTGCCAGCAGTCTAAAGTCTGCGAGTAATCAGCCCCAGCATTTT.

This rearrangement joins TRBV20-1 to TRBJ2-3; 9 positions agree with TRBD2. Germline V gene data show CDR1 as DFQATT and CDR2 as SNEGSKA (reference sequence). V was pared by 0 bases and J by 4 bases, with 8 bases of the junction left unmatched. The CDR3 is 16 residues long. The CDR3 nucleotides are TGCAGTGCTAGAGATATACGGGCGGGGGGGCCAGATACGCAGTATTTT. This gives the protein CSARDIRAGGPDTQYF.

CDR3 amino acids: CSARSTPGLGVDTQYF. In DNA form, the CDR3 reads TGCAGTGCGAGATCCACGCCGGGACTAGGAGTAGATACGCAGTATTTT. The rearrangement joins TRBV20-1 to TRBJ2-3; 8 bases are shared with TRBD2. V trimming: 6 bases; J trimming: 5 bases; junction bases outside the gene matches: 16. The germline V gene encodes CDR1 DFQATT and CDR2 SNEGSKA (reference sequence). The CDR3 contains 16 residues.

This clonotype was observed at least ten times. A much larger clone differs from this one at a single base, so this may be a read error. The J gene is TRBJ2-5, the V gene TRBV7-2, with TRBD1 matching over 8 bases. Looked up from germline, CDR1 is SGHTA and CDR2 is FQGNSA. V dropped 4 bases and J dropped 5; count of bases not matched to a gene: 3. This CDR3 has 13 amino acids. The CDR3 nucleotides are TGTGCCAGCAGCTGCACAGGGGGGGAGACCCAGTACTTC. Translation: CASSCTGGETQYF.

This clonotype came up a few times. V gene TRBV18 combines with J gene TRBJ2-5; 14 bases line up with TRBD2. Germline loops: CDR1 KGHSH, CDR2 LQKENI. The CDR3 is made up of 16 amino acids. V shed 3 bases and J 5 bases; nucleotides not matched to a gene: 5. As DNA, the CDR3 is TGTGCCAGCTCACCGGGACTAGCGGGGGCCGGCGAGACCCAGTACTTC. Amino acids: CASSPGLAGAGETQYF.

The chain is built from TRBV7-9 and TRBJ1-1; perhaps TRBD1 as D (5 bases). The CDR3 contains 15 residues. V shed 2 bases and J shed 1 base, with 11 bases lying between them. CDR1 SEHNR and CDR2 FQNEAQ come from the germline V gene (reference sequence). CDR3 residues: CASSLRIQGNTEAFF. The CDR3 DNA reads as TGTGCCAGCAGCTTAAGAATCCAGGGGAACACTGAAGCTTTCTTT.

The chain uses TRBV20-1 and TRBJ2-3; D is ambiguous. The CDR3 is made up of 16 amino acids. V lost 0 bases and J 2 bases, leaving 15 bases between the germline ends. Germline lookup yields CDR1 DFQATT and CDR2 SNEGSKA (reference sequence). The CDR3 reads CSARDLGPRYTDTQYF. In DNA form, the CDR3 reads TGCAGTGCTAGAGATTTGGGTCCCAGATACACAGATACGCAGTATTTT.

This clonotype was observed at least ten times. The chain carries TRBV20-1 and TRBJ2-1, with 8 bases identical to TRBD2. Germline V gene data show CDR1 as DFQATT and CDR2 as SNEGSKA (reference sequence). The CDR3 contains 14 residues. V dropped 3 bases and J dropped 9; count of bases not matched to a gene: 10. CDR3 in DNA: TGCAGTGCTAGGCACTCCGGGAGGGTTCGTGAGCAGTTCTTC. Translation gives CSARHSGRVREQFF.

CDR3 sequence reads: CASSWRDYRDEQFF. As DNA, the CDR3 is TGCGCCAGCAGCTGGAGGGACTACCGGGATGAGCAGTTCTTC. The rearrangement joins TRBV5-1 to TRBJ2-1, with 7 nucleotides matching TRBD2. Trimming removed 3 bases from V and 8 bases from J; junction bases left unmatched: 8. Germline V gene lookup returns CDR1 SGHRS and CDR2 YFSETQ. This CDR3 has 14 residues.

This chain links TRBV7-2 with TRBJ2-5; D is possibly TRBD1 or TRBD2 (5 bases each). The end of the DNA fits TRBJ2-1 better, so the J call may be wrong. The CDR3 length is 13 residues. The germline V gene encodes CDR1 SGHTA and CDR2 FQGNSA. The CDR3 loop is CASSLSLGETQFF. CDR3 nucleotide sequence: TGTGCCAGCAGCCTAAGCTTGGGGGAGACCCAGTTCTTC.

This clonotype was observed a few times. The chain couples TRBV7-2 to TRBJ1-2; 7 bases match TRBD1. Germline V gene lookup returns CDR1 SGHTA and CDR2 FQGNSA. The junction had 8 bases not matched to a gene; V was cut back by 5 bases and J by 8 bases. The CDR3 consists of 13 residues. CDR3: CASSPNRGSGYTF. CDR3 in DNA: TGTGCCAGCAGCCCAAACAGGGGTAGCGGCTACACCTTC.

DNA of the CDR3: TGTGCCAGCAGCTCCGGGACAGCCAGATCACCCCTCCACTTT. Protein: CASSSGTARSPLHF. V usage is TRBV5-5 and J usage is TRBJ1-6, with TRBD1 identical over 7 bases. The V segment lost 3 bases and the J segment 10 bases; nucleotides outside the gene matches: 7. The CDR3 sequence is 14 residues long. Germline V CDR1 and CDR2: SGHKS, YYEKEE (reference sequence).

The chain links TRBV29-1 to TRBJ2-1; TRBD1 agrees at 7 bases. Germline V gene data show CDR1 as SQVTM and CDR2 as ANQGSEA. The CDR3 length is 15 residues. Trimming removed 4 bases from V and 5 bases from J; junction bases left unmatched: 11. CDR3 loop: CSVGLWGTVHNEQFF. CDR3 nucleotides: TGCAGCGTTGGCCTGTGGGGGACAGTACACAATGAGCAGTTCTTC.

CDR3 in amino acids: CASSEAAGQAKVEQFF. Written as DNA, the CDR3 is TGTGCCAGCAGTGAAGCGGCTGGACAGGCCAAGGTCGAGCAGTTCTTC. This chain connects TRBV2 to TRBJ2-1; 7 nucleotides align to TRBD1. The CDR3 length is 16 residues. J was trimmed by 10 bases and V by 0 bases; bases with no gene match: 12. Per germline, CDR1 SNHLY and CDR2 FYNNEI.

The rearrangement joins TRBV5-1 to TRBJ2-7, with D tentatively TRBD1 (5 bases). The germline V and J ends were trimmed by 2 bases and 0 bases, with 15 bases remaining between them. Germline V gene sequence: CDR1 SGHRS, CDR2 YFSETQ. The CDR3 runs 16 residues. CDR3 loop: CASSFSSGLSSYEQYF. DNA of the CDR3: TGCGCCAGCAGCTTCTCTTCAGGGTTATCCTCCTACGAGCAGTACTTC.

CDR3 in DNA: TGCAGTGTGGCGGGGGGGCGGAGCGAGCAGTACTTC. This translates into CSVAGGRSEQYF. The chain links TRBV20-1 to TRBJ2-7, with TRBD2 matching 9 bases. Germline CDR1 and CDR2: DFQATT and SNEGSKA (reference sequence). Trimming at V came to 7 bases and at J to 6 bases, leaving 7 bases not matched to a gene. The CDR3 is made up of 12 amino acids.

This clonotype has more than one count but fewer than ten. The rearrangement uses TRBV20-1 and TRBJ2-3; the match to TRBD2 covers 9 bases. Germline CDR1 is DFQATT and CDR2 is SNEGSKA (reference sequence). V was clipped by 1 base and J by 1 base; unmatched bases: 6. This CDR3 has 16 residues. The CDR3 sequence is CSARARIAGGTDTQYF. As DNA, the CDR3 is TGCAGTGCTAGAGCTCGGATAGCGGGGGGCACAGATACGCAGTATTTT.

The chain carries TRBV27 and TRBJ2-1; no clear D gene. The germline V gene encodes CDR1 MNHEY and CDR2 SMNVEV (reference sequence). Trimming shortened V by 3 bases and J by 5 bases, and 11 bases separated the two germline ends. The length of the CDR3 is 14 residues. CDR3 loop: CASSFYIGDNEQFF. The DNA of the CDR3 is TGTGCCAGCAGTTTTTACATTGGGGACAATGAGCAGTTCTTC.

This clonotype was seen once. The genes are TRBV3-1 and TRBJ1-2; 7 nucleotides agree with TRBD1. The CDR3 sequence is 14 residues long. With 1 base clipped from V and 8 bases from J, the junction kept 7 bases outside the gene matches. From germline, CDR1 is LGHDT and CDR2 YNNKEL (reference sequence). CDR3 sequence reads: CASSQGGGQQGYTF. CDR3 nucleotide sequence: TGTGCCAGCAGCCAAGGGGGGGGACAGCAGGGCTACACCTTC.

This chain links TRBV24-1 with TRBJ2-3, with D tentatively TRBD1 (6 bases). Germline lookup yields CDR1 KGHDR and CDR2 SFDVKD. CDR3 length: 14 residues. The V end was cut by 10 bases, the J end by 2 bases, with 15 bases between. The CDR3 coding sequence is TGTGCCACAGGGACAATGATATCCACAGATACGCAGTATTTT. Protein product: CATGTMISTDTQYF.